Listed below are T cell receptor beta chains from one sample, sequenced in a study of spatial heterogeneity in lung cancer. MiXCR was run by TCRdb on the 5' RACE reads, yielding one entry per CDR3 protein. The sample holds some 29,000 distinct CDR3 sequences; around 9.2% are singletons and the top ten take 30% to 45%. The source was PBMCs, collected at surgery. All receptors derive from a female donor with early-stage non-small cell lung cancer. Each CDR3 is given with its conserved first and last residue. D genes are given only for firm matches. A clone size is listed for some rows: how often the clone was seen (once, few, many), or a class if it is expanded.

v_gene	abundance	len	d_gene	j_gene	CDR3nt	CDR3aa
TRBV6-5	-	15	-	TRBJ2-1	TGTGCCAGCAGTTTACTCGGCAGCTCCTACAATGAGCAGTTCTTC	CASSLLGSSYNEQFF
TRBV7-8	many	15	-	TRBJ1-6	TGTGCCAGCAGCCCCAGCCCCACGGCCGGCTCACCCCTCCACTTT	CASSPSPTAGSPLHF
TRBV5-1	many	15	TRBD1	TRBJ2-2	TGCGCCAGCTCCGAACAGGGGGCGGACACCGGGGAGCTGTTTTTT	CASSEQGADTGELFF
TRBV5-1	many	12	-	TRBJ2-7	TGCGCCAGCACGGGGAACTCCTACGAGCAGTACTTC	CASTGNSYEQYF
TRBV2	many	14	TRBD1	TRBJ2-7	TGTGCCAGCAGTGAAGCGGGGACAGCCTACGAGCAGTACTTC	CASSEAGTAYEQYF
TRBV7-9	few	15	-	TRBJ2-2	TGTGCCAGCAGCTTATACACAGTGGGCACCGGGGAGCTGTTTTTT	CASSLYTVGTGELFF
TRBV28	-	16	TRBD1	TRBJ2-2	TGTGCCAGCAAAATACAGGGGGCGCAGGACACCGGGGAGCTGTTTTTT	CASKIQGAQDTGELFF
TRBV20-1	many	14	TRBD1	TRBJ1-6	TGCAGTGCTAGAGCAGGACAGGGGGTTTCACCCCTCCACTTT	CSARAGQGVSPLHF
TRBV29-1	many	15	-	TRBJ2-7	TGCAGCGTTCGGAAAAGCATTTACGGGACCTACGAGCAGTACTTC	CSVRKSIYGTYEQYF
TRBV5-6	-	15	-	TRBJ2-1	TGTGCCAGCAGCTTCTGGACAGAAGCCTACAATGAGCAGTTCTTC	CASSFWTEAYNEQFF
TRBV14	-	12	-	TRBJ2-3	TGTGCCAGCAGCCACGGGTCAGATACGCAGTATTTT	CASSHGSDTQYF
TRBV28	-	15	-	TRBJ1-1	TGTGCCAGCAGCCGATATGGGGGGAATGTGGCTGAAGCTTTCTTT	CASSRYGGNVAEAFF
TRBV9	many	15	TRBD2	TRBJ2-2	TGTGCCAGCAGCGTAGATGGAGGGAGGGCCGGGGAGCTGTTTTTT	CASSVDGGRAGELFF
TRBV5-1	many	15	-	TRBJ1-1	TGCGCCAGCAGCCCCCGGACCGGAATGAACACTGAAGCTTTCTTT	CASSPRTGMNTEAFF
TRBV6-6	many	18	TRBD2	TRBJ2-6	TGTGCCAGCAGTTACCGGATAGCGGGAGGCTCTGGGGCCAACGTCCTGACTTTC	CASSYRIAGGSGANVLTF
TRBV11-2	many	13	-	TRBJ2-2	TGTGCCTCACGGACAGCGAACACCGGGGAGCTGTTTTTT	CASRTANTGELFF
TRBV5-1	many	14	-	TRBJ2-2	TGCGCCAGCAGCCCCCTACCCCTCCCCGGGGAGCTGTTTTTT	CASSPLPLPGELFF
TRBV7-9	many	13	TRBD1	TRBJ1-2	TGTGCCAGCAGCGACAGGACAGGAGGCGGCTACACCTTC	CASSDRTGGGYTF
TRBV28	few	14	TRBD1	TRBJ2-7	TGTGCCAGCAGAAGGACAGGTGCAGACTACGAGCAGTACTTC	CASRRTGADYEQYF
TRBV6-1	many	13	TRBD2	TRBJ2-7	TGTGCCACCCTGCTAGCGGGAGTCGGCGAGCAGTACTTC	CATLLAGVGEQYF
TRBV28	-	17	TRBD1	TRBJ2-5	TGTGCCAGCCATCCTTCGCAGGGGGCCACGGATTTGGAGACCCAGTACTTC	CASHPSQGATDLETQYF
TRBV20-1	-	14	TRBD2	TRBJ2-1	TGCAGTGCTAGATTAGCGGGAACATACAATGAGCAGTTCTTC	CSARLAGTYNEQFF
TRBV30	-	17	TRBD1	TRBJ2-3	TGTGCCTGGAGTGAGCGACAGGGGGTGGTTCACACAGATACGCAGTATTTT	CAWSERQGVVHTDTQYF
TRBV11-2	many	18	TRBD2	TRBJ2-7	TGTGCCAGCAGCTTAGAATACGGACCGGGACTAGCGAGCTACGAGCAGTACTTC	CASSLEYGPGLASYEQYF
TRBV7-9	many	11	-	TRBJ1-4	TGTGCCAGCAGCTTGGAAAGGGAACTGTTTTTT	CASSLERELFF
TRBV29-1	-	11	-	TRBJ1-2	TGCAGCGCAGGGGTGGACTATGGCTACACCTTC	CSAGVDYGYTF
TRBV7-2	few	15	-	TRBJ2-1	TGTGCCAGCAGCTTAACAACAGGGTCCTACAATGAGCAGTTCTTC	CASSLTTGSYNEQFF
TRBV4-2	many	14	-	TRBJ2-2	TGTGCCAGCAGCCGGGGGTCCAGCACCGGGGAGCTGTTTTTT	CASSRGSSTGELFF
TRBV6-1	-	13	TRBD1	TRBJ1-5	TGTGCCAGCAGCGACAGGGTCAGGCAGCCCCAGCATTTT	CASSDRVRQPQHF
TRBV20-1	-	14	-	TRBJ1-1	TGCAGTGCTAGAGATCGGGCCCGGAACACTGAAGCTTTCTTT	CSARDRARNTEAFF
TRBV23-1	few	17	-	TRBJ2-3	TGCGCCAGCAGTCAATCATTCGGGGACAAAGGCACAGATACGCAGTATTTT	CASSQSFGDKGTDTQYF
TRBV28	few	19	TRBD2	TRBJ2-1	TGTGCCAGCAGTTCCGCCGGGACTAGCGGGAGCGGGGTGTTCAATGAGCAGTTCTTC	CASSSAGTSGSGVFNEQFF
TRBV6-5	many	15	-	TRBJ2-3	TGTGCCAGCAGCTTATCCCCTAGCGTAACAGATACGCAGTATTTT	CASSLSPSVTDTQYF
TRBV6-5	many	17	-	TRBJ1-4	TGTGCCAGCAGTTCGAAACCCCTCGGGGGGAACCGAGGGGAACTGTTTTTT	CASSSKPLGGNRGELFF
TRBV19	many	14	-	TRBJ1-2	TGTGCCAGTAGTGAGATAAACGACCCCGTTGGCTACACCTTC	CASSEINDPVGYTF
TRBV7-2	many	15	-	TRBJ2-3	TGTGCCAGCAGCTTACTTAAGGGACGCACAGATACGCAGTATTTT	CASSLLKGRTDTQYF